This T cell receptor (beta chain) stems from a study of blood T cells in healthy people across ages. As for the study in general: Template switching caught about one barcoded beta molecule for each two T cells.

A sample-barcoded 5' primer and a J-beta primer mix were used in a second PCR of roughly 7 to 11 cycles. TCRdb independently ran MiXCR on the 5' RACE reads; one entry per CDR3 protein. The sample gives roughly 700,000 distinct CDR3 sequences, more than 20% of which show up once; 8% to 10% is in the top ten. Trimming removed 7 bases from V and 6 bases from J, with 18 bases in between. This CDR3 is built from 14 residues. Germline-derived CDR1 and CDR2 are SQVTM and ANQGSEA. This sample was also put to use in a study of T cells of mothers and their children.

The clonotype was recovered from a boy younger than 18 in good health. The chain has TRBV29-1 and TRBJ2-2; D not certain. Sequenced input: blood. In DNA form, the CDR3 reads TGCAGCGGTAGACTGCTGGCTGGGTCCGGGGAGCTGTTTTTT. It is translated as CSGRLLAGSGELFF.